The sequence of this T cell receptor beta chain was determined in a study of shared clonotypes between healthy human individuals. Findings and limits, study-wide: The low donor count limited represented genetic and exposure-history diversity.

This clone showed up just a few times. The antigen is unknown. Over several immunoSEQ plates, each subset's genomic DNA was distributed in even portions. The authors ran unsorted PBMC replicate PCRs on approximately 300 ng DNA, about 30,000 T cell genomes. Methods used by the authors: Junction-only sequences without quality scores came from ImmunoSEQ, so filtering differed. Sequencing was performed with immunoSEQ multiplex PCR; in TCRdb, only in-frame clones are kept and a portion is missing. V and J calls and clone size are as listed in that table; D and trimming were resolved from the DNA. The sample has fewer than 500,000 clones, nearly 80% seen once. The CDR3 length is 11 residues. CDR1 and CDR2 from the germline V gene are MDHEN and SYDVKM. The V gene lost 10 bases and the J gene lost 1 base, with 7 bases spanning the gap.

Input material: PBMCs. The chain recombines TRBV28 with TRBJ1-1, with D uncertain. This sequence originates from a woman aged 40 to 50 in good health. Some clones in this sample may be carry-over from other donors' samples. CDR3 bases: TGTGCCACCGGGAAGAACACTGAAGCTTTCTTT. Translated, it gives CATGKNTEAFF.